Listed below are T cell receptor beta chains from one sample, sequenced in a study of T-cell reconstitution after alpha-beta-depleted transplantation in children. MiXCR, run by TCRdb on the PCR reads, gives a single entry per CDR3 protein. The sample gives 300,000 to 400,000 distinct CDR3 sequences, around 15% of which show up once; about 41% is in the top ten. The sequences come from PBMCs, mostly from graft donor cells, collected 360 days after TCRalphabeta/CD19-depleted stem cell transplant. Every receptor here comes from a male patient under 10 years old who had a stem cell transplant for acute lymphoblastic leukemia, so the T cells may come from the graft donor. Both conserved end residues are part of each CDR3. The D gene is left open where the match is weak. Where a row states a size, it is once, few, many or the class of an expanded clone; other rows omit it.

V	size	J	D	CDR3	DNA
TRBV3-1	few	TRBJ2-3	NA	CASSQELVPGSDTQYF	TGTGCCAGCAGCCAAGAACTTGTCCCGGGGTCAGATACGCAGTATTTT
TRBV20-1	many	TRBJ2-1	TRBD2	CSAHSGDYNEQFF	TGCAGTGCTCACAGCGGGGACTACAATGAGCAGTTCTTC
TRBV28	few	TRBJ2-6	NA	CASTTGANVLTF	TGTGCCAGCACGACTGGGGCCAACGTCCTGACTTTC
TRBV6-5	NA	TRBJ2-5	TRBD2	CASSYARSGRVSETQYF	TGTGCCAGCAGTTACGCGAGGAGCGGGAGGGTTTCGGAGACCCAGTACTTC
TRBV15	few	TRBJ2-5	NA	CATSRVRDQETQYF	TGTGCCACCAGCAGAGTCAGGGACCAAGAGACCCAGTACTTC
TRBV20-1	many	TRBJ2-1	NA	CSANKQGNEQFF	TGCAGTGCTAATAAACAGGGCAATGAGCAGTTCTTC
TRBV9	NA	TRBJ2-2	NA	CASSVEGWDLPNTGELFF	TGTGCCAGCAGCGTAGAGGGGTGGGACCTTCCGAACACCGGGGAGCTGTTTTTT
TRBV12-3/TRBV12-4	few	TRBJ1-4	NA	CASSSQGYEANEKLFF	TGTGCCAGCAGTTCTCAGGGTTATGAGGCTAATGAAAAACTGTTTTTT
TRBV7-2	few	TRBJ1-1	NA	CASSLKGVSTEAFF	TGTGCCAGCAGCTTAAAGGGGGTATCCACTGAAGCTTTCTTT
TRBV29-1	NA	TRBJ2-1	TRBD2	CSVGRGGLSSYNEQFF	TGCAGCGTTGGGAGGGGAGGGCTCTCCTCCTACAATGAGCAGTTCTTC
TRBV10-3	few	TRBJ2-2	TRBD2	CAIRGTSGAPGTGELFF	TGTGCCATCAGGGGGACTAGCGGGGCCCCGGGCACCGGGGAGCTGTTTTTT
TRBV7-2	once	TRBJ2-2	NA	CASSLSPGATGELFF	TGTGCCAGCAGCTTATCCCCGGGAGCCACCGGGGAGCTGTTTTTT
TRBV5-1	many	TRBJ2-5	TRBD2	CASSLGSGKETQYF	TGCGCCAGCAGCTTGGGTAGCGGGAAGGAGACCCAGTACTTC
TRBV6-1	once	TRBJ2-2	NA	CASGPNPTGELFF	TGTGCCAGCGGGCCGAATCCCACCGGGGAGCTGTTTTTT
TRBV12-3/TRBV12-4	many	TRBJ2-5	TRBD1	CASSLRSGTGKETQYF	TGTGCCAGCAGTTTAAGGAGCGGGACAGGGAAAGAGACCCAGTACTTC
TRBV12-3/TRBV12-4	NA	TRBJ2-1	NA	CASKTRDFIYNEQFF	TGTGCCAGCAAAACCCGGGACTTCATCTACAATGAGCAGTTCTTC
TRBV15	few	TRBJ2-7	NA	CATSRRSGHEQYF	TGTGCCACCAGCAGAAGGTCGGGTCACGAGCAGTACTTC
TRBV18	many	TRBJ2-5	NA	CASSPPQETQYF	TGTGCCAGCTCACCACCACAAGAGACCCAGTACTTC
TRBV27	NA	TRBJ1-1	NA	CARRPGVLNTEAFF	TGTGCCAGGAGACCAGGTGTTTTGAACACTGAAGCTTTCTTT
TRBV5-1	NA	TRBJ2-4	TRBD2	CASSSPGLGGRGNIQYF	TGCGCCAGCAGCTCACCGGGACTAGGTGGGAGGGGAAACATTCAGTACTTC
TRBV20-1	few	TRBJ2-1	TRBD2	CSASRLAGVDPYNEQFF	TGCAGTGCTAGTAGGCTAGCGGGAGTAGATCCCTACAATGAGCAGTTCTTC
TRBV20-1	many	TRBJ2-1	NA	CSATHNEQFF	TGCAGTGCTACTCACAATGAGCAGTTCTTC
TRBV7-3	NA	TRBJ1-2	NA	CASSPGQPNYGYTF	TGTGCCAGCAGCCCAGGACAGCCTAACTATGGCTACACCTTC
TRBV28	NA	TRBJ2-7	TRBD2	CASSLSELAGDEQYF	TGTGCCAGCAGTTTAAGTGAACTAGCGGGAGACGAGCAGTACTTC
TRBV20-1	NA	TRBJ2-5	TRBD2	CSAREEREGRLEYQETQYF	TGCAGTGCTAGAGAGGAGCGGGAGGGCCGATTGGAGTACCAAGAGACCCAGTACTTC
TRBV29-1	NA	TRBJ2-7	TRBD1	CSVRGTANYEQYF	TGCAGCGTCAGGGGGACGGCTAACTACGAGCAGTACTTC
TRBV5-1	many	TRBJ2-3	TRBD2	CASSLAGGVDTQYF	TGCGCCAGCAGCTTGGCGGGAGGGGTTGATACGCAGTATTTT
TRBV29-1	NA	TRBJ1-5	NA	CGGGEGQPQHF	TGCGGCGGAGGAGAGGGTCAGCCCCAGCATTTT
TRBV12-3/TRBV12-4	NA	TRBJ2-3	NA	CASSSATTIDTQYF	TGTGCCAGCAGTTCTGCCACGACGATAGATACGCAGTATTTT
TRBV20-1	many	TRBJ1-1	NA	CSARGGFGLAFF	TGCAGTGCTAGAGGGGGGTTCGGTTTAGCTTTCTTT
TRBV7-3	few	TRBJ2-1	TRBD2	CASSWTRGHEQFF	TGTGCCAGCAGCTGGACTAGGGGACATGAGCAGTTCTTC
TRBV12-3/TRBV12-4	few	TRBJ2-7	NA	CASSLSGAEQYF	TGTGCCAGCAGCTTATCAGGGGCCGAGCAGTACTTC
TRBV12-3/TRBV12-4	many	TRBJ2-3	NA	CASSLLGYGATQYF	TGTGCCAGCAGTTTACTGGGGTACGGAGCTACGCAGTATTTT
TRBV20-1	NA	TRBJ2-7	NA	CSARVQYRGGEQYF	TGCAGTGCTAGAGTCCAATACAGGGGAGGCGAGCAGTACTTC
TRBV6-2/TRBV6-3	many	TRBJ2-7	NA	CASSRRYEQYF	TGTGCCAGCAGTCGGAGATACGAGCAGTACTTC
TRBV11-2	few	TRBJ2-7	TRBD2	CASSSMISGTAYEQYF	TGTGCCAGCAGCTCGATGATTAGCGGGACCGCCTACGAGCAGTACTTC
TRBV9	NA	TRBJ2-1	TRBD2	CASSGGGHSTYNEQFF	TGTGCCAGCAGCGGGGGGGGTCACTCGACCTACAATGAGCAGTTCTTC
TRBV12-3/TRBV12-4	few	TRBJ2-1	TRBD2	CASSLRGLENEQFF	TGTGCCAGCAGTTTAAGGGGACTAGAGAATGAGCAGTTCTTC
TRBV7-8	NA	TRBJ2-5	TRBD2	CASSSEGLAVLETQYF	TGTGCCAGCAGTTCGGAGGGACTAGCGGTCCTCGAGACCCAGTACTTC
TRBV4-2	NA	TRBJ2-5	TRBD2	CASSQDDRREGRETQYF	TGTGCCAGCAGCCAAGATGATCGGCGGGAGGGCCGGGAGACCCAGTACTTC
TRBV4-3	many	TRBJ2-7	TRBD1	CASSQEGQGGEQYF	TGCGCCAGCAGCCAAGAGGGACAGGGAGGGGAGCAGTACTTC
TRBV20-1	few	TRBJ2-2	TRBD2	CSARETSGFTGELFF	TGCAGTGCTAGAGAAACTAGCGGATTCACCGGGGAGCTGTTTTTT
TRBV25-1	few	TRBJ2-3	NA	CASSESISSPSTDTQYF	TGTGCCAGCAGTGAAAGTATCTCTAGTCCTAGCACAGATACGCAGTATTTT
TRBV10-3	NA	TRBJ1-5	TRBD1	CAISEHRGEGGNQPQHF	TGTGCCATCAGTGAGCACAGGGGGGAGGGAGGCAATCAGCCCCAGCATTTT
TRBV18	NA	TRBJ2-4	NA	CASSPPDREGGKNIQYF	TGTGCCAGCTCACCACCGGATCGCGAGGGGGGAAAAAACATTCAGTACTTC
TRBV7-9	many	TRBJ2-2	TRBD1	CASSAPGQTYTGELFF	TGTGCCAGCAGCGCTCCGGGACAGACTTACACCGGGGAGCTGTTTTTT
TRBV12-3/TRBV12-4	many	TRBJ1-2	TRBD1	CASSSLQGVYGYTF	TGTGCCAGCAGTTCCTTACAGGGGGTTTATGGCTACACCTTC
TRBV6-1	many	TRBJ2-3	NA	CASKVGRITDTQYF	TGTGCCAGCAAGGTGGGGCGGATCACAGATACGCAGTATTTT
TRBV12-3/TRBV12-4	NA	TRBJ1-4	NA	CASSQGGEKLFF	TGTGCCAGCAGCCAGGGTGGTGAAAAACTGTTTTTT
TRBV4-2	few	TRBJ2-3	NA	CASSQAAGAGVDTQYF	TGTGCCAGCAGCCAAGCGGCGGGGGCGGGGGTAGATACGCAGTATTTT
TRBV2	NA	TRBJ2-1	NA	CASSPGPSKGFF	TGTGCCAGCAGTCCCGGGCCCTCGAAGGGGTTCTTC
TRBV24-1	many	TRBJ2-5	NA	CATSDSGPGRETQYF	TGTGCCACCAGTGATAGTGGCCCTGGAAGGGAGACCCAGTACTTC
TRBV7-2	NA	TRBJ2-7	TRBD2	CASSLGGRALGSYEQYF	TGTGCCAGCAGCTTAGGCGGGAGGGCCCTGGGCTCCTACGAGCAGTACTTC
TRBV20-1	NA	TRBJ2-1	TRBD2	CSARLAGLSYNEQFF	TGCAGTGCTAGACTAGCGGGGCTGTCCTACAATGAGCAGTTCTTC
TRBV6-1	few	TRBJ1-1	NA	CASSPTPSRMNTEAFF	TGTGCCAGCAGTCCGACACCCTCGAGGATGAACACTGAAGCTTTCTTT